The clone carrying this T cell receptor beta chain was seen more than once but under ten times. In TCRdb, the RT-PCR reads were re-called with MiXCR into one record per CDR3 protein. The top ten hold 5% to 7.5% of the sample, which has about a million distinct CDR3 sequences, around 17% seen once. The entry originates in a study of patients and donors after allogeneic stem cell transplantation. V was cut by 4 bases and J by 4 bases, with 13 bases left in between. The CDR3 contains 14 residues. Per the germline V gene, CDR1 is SGHTA and CDR2 is FQGNSA. The TCR originated in a human donor who was either an allogeneic HSCT recipient or a stem cell or donor lymphocyte infusion donor (not recorded which). It is not recorded whose cells these are; they may come from a transplant donor. The chain employs TRBV7-2 and TRBJ1-2; D is ambiguous. Sequences were obtained from blood, either unsorted or a sorted T cell fraction (not recorded which). The CDR3 sequence is CASSSPTASYGYTF. The DNA for the CDR3 is TGTGCCAGCAGCTCCCCCACAGCGTCCTATGGCTACACCTTC.